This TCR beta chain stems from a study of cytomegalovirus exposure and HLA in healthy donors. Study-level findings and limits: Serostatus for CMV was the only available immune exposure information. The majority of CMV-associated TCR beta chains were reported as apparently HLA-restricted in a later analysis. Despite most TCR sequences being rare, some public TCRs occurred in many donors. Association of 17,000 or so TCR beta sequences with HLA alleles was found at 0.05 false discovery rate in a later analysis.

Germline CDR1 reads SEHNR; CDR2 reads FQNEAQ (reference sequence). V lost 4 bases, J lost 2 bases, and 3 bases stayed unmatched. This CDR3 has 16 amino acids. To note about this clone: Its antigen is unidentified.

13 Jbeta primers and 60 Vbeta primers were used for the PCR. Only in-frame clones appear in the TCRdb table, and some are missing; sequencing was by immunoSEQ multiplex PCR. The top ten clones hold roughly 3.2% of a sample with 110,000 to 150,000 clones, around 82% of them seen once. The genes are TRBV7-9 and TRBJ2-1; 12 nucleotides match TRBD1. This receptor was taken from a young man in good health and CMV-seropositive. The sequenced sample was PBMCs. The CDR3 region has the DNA TGTGCCAGCAGCTCGGGACAGGGGGCAACCTACAATGAGCAGTTCTTC. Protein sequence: CASSSGQGATYNEQFF. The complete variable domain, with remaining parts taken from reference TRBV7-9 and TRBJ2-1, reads DTGVSQNPRHKITKRGQNVTFRCDPISEHNRLYWYRQTLGQGPEFLTYFQNEAQLEKSRLLSDRFSAERPKGSFSTLEIQRTEQGDSAMYLCASSSGQGATYNEQFFGPGTRLTVL.